This T cell receptor beta chain was sequenced during a study of blood T cell repertoires in COVID-19. Using immunoSEQ multiplex PCR, the repertoire was profiled, and TCRdb retains in-frame clones only, with some absent. This table has around 180,000 clones, about 86% appearing once. J was trimmed by 4 bases and V by 4 bases; bases with no gene match: 6. CDR3 length: 15 residues. The germline V gene has CDR1 MNHEY and CDR2 SVGAGI. The chain uses TRBV6-5 and TRBJ1-4; 7 nucleotides agree with TRBD1. The TCR originated in a woman aged 25 to 45 with active or convalescent COVID-19. The specimen was peripheral blood. CDR3 loop: CASSSYGTVNEKLFF. The CDR3 bases are TGTGCCAGCAGTTCGTACGGGACAGTTAATGAAAAACTGTTTTTT.